These 27 T cell receptor beta chains were all obtained from the same sample, sequenced in a study of radiation and T cells in renal cell carcinoma. Time point noted: blood 2 weeks post-SBRT. The treatment denotes: 15 Gy SBRT to primary tumor, nephrectomy 4 weeks later. Data came from immunoSEQ multiplex PCR; TCRdb stores just in-frame clones and leaves some out. Of some 120,000 clones detected, more than 80% appear once; the ten largest clones hold 1.9%. The sample in question was blood, obtained from a patient whose treatment included radiotherapy and nephrectomy. Receptors originate from a woman aged 55-70 years with renal cell carcinoma.

V is TRBV14 and J is TRBJ1-3; D might be TRBD1 (5 bases). This CDR3 has 16 amino acids. CDR1 is SGHDN and CDR2 is FVKESK in the germline V gene. With 4 bases removed from V and 1 base from J, the gap between germline ends came to 14 bases. As DNA, the CDR3 is TGTGCCAGCAGCCTTGGGGGGTCCTCGTCTGGAAACACCATATATTTT. Its translation: CASSLGGSSSGNTIYF.

The chain employs TRBV9 and TRBJ2-3; TRBD2 aligns across 7 bases. Germline-derived CDR1 and CDR2 are SGDLS and YYNGEE. J gave up 5 bases and V 0 bases, and 6 bases lay outside the gene matches. CDR3 size: 15 residues. In DNA, the CDR3 is TGTGCCAGCAGCGTAGGACGCAGCGGGGTAGATACGCAGTATTTT. It specifies CASSVGRSGVDTQYF.

V and J are TRBV14 and TRBJ1-5, with 7 bases matching TRBD1. With 3 bases clipped from V and 4 bases from J, the junction kept 0 bases outside the gene matches. CDR1 SGHDN and CDR2 FVKESK come from the germline V gene. The CDR3 length is 13 residues. The CDR3 reads CASSQDRNQPQHF. The DNA of the CDR3 is TGTGCCAGCAGCCAGGACAGGAATCAGCCCCAGCATTTT. Variable domain in full (rest from reference TRBV14 and TRBJ1-5): EAGVTQFPSHSVIEKGQTVTLRCDPISGHDNLYWYRRVMGKEIKFLLHFVKESKQDESGMPNNRFLAERTGGTYSTLKVQPAELEDSGVYFCASSQDRNQPQHFGDGTRLSIL.

The chain joins TRBV6-6 to TRBJ1-2; D gene ambiguous. V lost 0 bases and J 8 bases, leaving 10 bases between the germline ends. Germline assignment: CDR1 MNHNY and CDR2 SVGAGI (reference sequence). The length of the CDR3 is 13 residues. CDR3: CASSYSTGFGYTF. CDR3 coding DNA: TGTGCCAGCAGTTACTCGACCGGGTTCGGCTACACCTTC.

This chain connects TRBV2 to TRBJ1-2, with 10 bases matching TRBD1. The CDR3 has 11 residues. J lost 8 bases, V lost 10 bases, and 4 bases had no gene match. CDR1 and CDR2 from the germline V gene are SNHLY and FYNNEI. Here the CDR3 reads CATRTGGGYTF. The CDR3 nucleotides read TGTGCCACCCGGACAGGGGGAGGCTACACCTTC.

The chain is built from TRBV7-9 and TRBJ2-3, with 7 bases matching TRBD2. Germline V gene data show CDR1 as SEHNR and CDR2 as FQNEAQ (reference sequence). CDR3 length: 13 residues. V lost 6 bases to trimming and J lost 6 bases; unmatched junction nucleotides: 6. This CDR3 reads CASRVVGGDTQYF. CDR3 sequence (DNA): TGTGCCAGCAGGGTCGTCGGGGGGGATACGCAGTATTTT. The full variable domain, with the rest looked up from reference TRBV7-9 and TRBJ2-3, is DTGVSQNPRHKITKRGQNVTFRCDPISEHNRLYWYRQTLGQGPEFLTYFQNEAQLEKSRLLSDRFSAERPKGSFSTLEIQRTEQGDSAMYLCASRVVGGDTQYFGPGTRLTVL.

The chain is built from TRBV18 and TRBJ1-3; D is perhaps TRBD1 (6 bases). The CDR3 extends over 16 amino acids. V was clipped by 3 bases and J by 2 bases, with 14 bases between them. Germline assignment: CDR1 KGHSH and CDR2 LQKENI. The CDR3 loop is CASSPAQGGAGNTIYF. The CDR3 DNA is TGTGCCAGCTCACCCGCACAGGGTGGCGCTGGAAACACCATATATTTT.

This clone has just one count. The chain links TRBV5-4 to TRBJ1-3; D is ambiguous. The CDR3 has 16 residues. Germline values: CDR1 SGHNT, CDR2 YYREEE (reference sequence). Deletions cut 3 bases from V and 0 bases from J, with 13 bases between. CDR3 in amino acids: CASSSWGEGSGNTIYF. The CDR3 nucleotides are TGTGCCAGCAGCTCCTGGGGAGAGGGCTCTGGAAACACCATATATTTT.

This clone was found a few times. The chain recombines TRBV4-1 with TRBJ2-2; D not certain. V lost 0 bases and J 0 bases, leaving 8 bases between the germline ends. Looked up from germline, CDR1 is MGHRA and CDR2 is YSYEKL. This CDR3 region has 16 residues. The CDR3 nucleotides read TGCGCCAGCAGCCAAGAGTTCAGTACGAACACCGGGGAGCTGTTTTTT. It encodes CASSQEFSTNTGELFF.

The V gene is TRBV19, the J gene TRBJ1-2; 10 bases agree with TRBD1. CDR3 length equals 14 residues. The V segment lost 4 bases and the J segment 6 bases; nucleotides outside the gene matches: 5. CDR1 LNHDA and CDR2 SQIVND come from the germline V gene (reference sequence). The CDR3 region has the DNA TGTGCCAGTAGTACGGACAGGGGGTCAAATGGCTACACCTTC. This encodes CASSTDRGSNGYTF.

This chain joins TRBV6-5 and TRBJ1-4, with 7 bases identical to TRBD1. V gave up 11 bases and J gave up 7 bases; unmatched junction bases: 10. Germline CDR1 is MNHEY and CDR2 is SVGAGI. The CDR3 has 13 residues. CDR3 amino acids: CAAGGTGGEKLFF. The CDR3 DNA follows: TGTGCCGCAGGGGGAACAGGAGGTGAAAAACTGTTTTTT.

The genes are TRBV19 and TRBJ1-5; 7 bases match TRBD1. From germline, CDR1 is LNHDA and CDR2 SQIVND (reference sequence). The CDR3 runs 16 residues. Trimming took 2 bases from V and 2 from J; bases not matched to a gene: 6. For the CDR3, the DNA is TGTGCCAGTAGTATAACGGGGACAGAGCGCAATCAGCCCCAGCATTTT. It translates to CASSITGTERNQPQHF.

The count of this clone is one. The DNA for the CDR3 is TGTGCCAGCAGTTACCGGACTAGCGGGGATTACAATGAGCAGTTCTTC. It codes for CASSYRTSGDYNEQFF. The J gene is TRBJ2-1, the V gene TRBV6-6; 12 bases agree with TRBD2. Trimming cost V 2 bases and J 4 bases; bases outside gene matches: 3. Germline lookup yields CDR1 MNHNY and CDR2 SVGAGI (reference sequence). This CDR3 is 16 amino acids long.

This clone was seen repeatedly, ten times or more. The gene calls are TRBV7-3 and TRBJ2-3; the D gene is possibly TRBD2 (6 bases). Trimming left V 5 bases short and J 2 bases short, with 14 bases between. CDR1 SGHTA and CDR2 FQGTGA come from the germline V gene. The CDR3 extends over 15 amino acids. CDR3 bases: TGTGCCAGCAGCACCATCGGGACTCCCACAGATACGCAGTATTTT. Its translation: CASSTIGTPTDTQYF. The full variable domain, rest sourced from reference TRBV7-3 and TRBJ2-3, is GAGVSQTPSNKVTEKGKYVELRCDPISGHTALYWYRQSLGQGPEFLIYFQGTGAADDSGLPNDRFFAVRPEGSVSTLKIQRTERGDSAVYLCASSTIGTPTDTQYFGPGTRLTVL.

V is TRBV19 and J is TRBJ2-5; D is uncertain. Deletions cut 4 bases from V and 5 bases from J, with 20 bases between. Germline V gene lookup returns CDR1 LNHDA and CDR2 SQIVND (reference sequence). The length of the CDR3 is 16 residues. The CDR3 DNA is TGTGCCAGTAGTACAAGTACCTTAAGGCAAGGGGAGACCCAGTACTTC. It codes for CASSTSTLRQGETQYF.

J is TRBJ1-5 and V is TRBV19; D uncertain. V lost 6 bases and J lost 9, with 12 bases in between. In germline, CDR1 is LNHDA, CDR2 SQIVND (reference sequence). CDR3 length: 12 amino acids. CDR3 sequence reads: CASRWGLGPQHF. Here the CDR3 DNA reads TGTGCCAGTAGATGGGGTCTTGGGCCCCAGCATTTT. Supplemented by reference TRBV19 and TRBJ1-5, the full variable domain reads DGGITQSPKYLFRKEGQNVTLSCEQNLNHDAMYWYRQDPGQGLRLIYYSQIVNDFQKGDIAEGYSVSREKKESFPLTVTSAQKNPTAFYLCASRWGLGPQHFGDGTRLSIL.

The chain joins TRBV18 to TRBJ2-1; D gene uncertain. Deletions cut 3 bases from V and 5 bases from J, with 8 bases between. The CDR3 extends over 13 amino acids. From germline, CDR1 is KGHSH and CDR2 LQKENI. The CDR3 sequence is CASSPGPHNEQFF. The CDR3 region has the DNA TGTGCCAGCTCACCCGGTCCGCACAATGAGCAGTTCTTC. The whole variable domain, remainder taken from reference TRBV18 and TRBJ2-1, is NAGVMQNPRHLVRRRGQEARLRCSPMKGHSHVYWYRQLPEEGLKFMVYLQKENIIDESGMPKERFSAEFPKEGPSILRIQQVVRGDSAAYFCASSPGPHNEQFFGPGTRLTVL.

The chain recombines TRBV9 with TRBJ1-4, with TRBD1 identical over 8 bases. The CDR3 runs 15 residues. After removal of 1 base from V and 8 bases from J, the junction contained 7 bases not matched to a gene. CDR1 and CDR2 (germline): SGDLS, YYNGEE. CDR3 nucleotides: TGTGCCAGCAGCGTACAGGGGGCGTCGGGAGAAAAACTGTTTTTT. Protein sequence: CASSVQGASGEKLFF.

V is TRBV11-3 and J is TRBJ2-1; TRBD1 matches 9 bases. Germline CDR1 is SGHNT and CDR2 is YENEEA. The CDR3 sequence is 14 residues long. The trim removed 3 bases at V and 9 bases at J, leaving 6 bases unmatched. The CDR3 reads CASSLGQGSGEQFF. The CDR3 DNA reads TGTGCCAGCAGCTTGGGACAGGGTTCGGGTGAGCAGTTCTTC. Together with reference TRBV11-3 and TRBJ2-1, the CDR3 gives the full variable domain: EAGVVQSPRYKIIEKKQPVAFWCNPISGHNTLYWYLQNLGQGPELLIRYENEEAVDDSQLPKDRFSAERLKGVDSTLKIQPAELGDSAVYLCASSLGQGSGEQFFGPGTRLTVL.

In this sample, this clone turned up once. The chain combines TRBV15 with TRBJ2-2, with a tentative D call TRBD1 (6 bases). Germline V gene sequence: CDR1 LNHNV, CDR2 YYDKDF (reference sequence). V was cut by 3 bases and J by 2 bases, with 10 bases left in between. The CDR3 has 15 residues. CDR3 nucleotide sequence: TGTGCCACCAGCAGGAGACAGGAAAACACCGGGGAGCTGTTTTTT. This encodes CATSRRQENTGELFF.

The CDR3 protein is CASSSFVGARNYGYTF. DNA for the CDR3: TGTGCCAGCAGCTCCTTTGTAGGGGCGCGTAACTATGGCTACACCTTC. V is TRBV9 and J is TRBJ1-2, with a weak D call TRBD1 (5 bases). Per the germline V gene, CDR1 is SGDLS and CDR2 is YYNGEE. V was trimmed by 4 bases and J by 1 base, leaving 17 bases between them. The CDR3 spans 16 residues.

In the case of this clone: Germline is not matched at one junction end, which may reflect a read error. This chain uses TRBV7-9 with TRBJ2-2; D gene uncertain. The CDR3 length is 12 residues. CDR1 SEHNR and CDR2 FQNEAQ come from the germline V gene (reference sequence). The CDR3 nucleotides are TGTGCCAGCAACTTAATTCCCGGGGAGCTGTTTTTT. This codes for CASNLIPGELFF.

This clone was detected only a few times. The V and J genes are TRBV7-3 and TRBJ2-3; 10 positions match TRBD2. This CDR3 region has 13 residues. Germline V lookup: CDR1 SGHTA, CDR2 FQGTGA. The junction had 5 bases not matched to a gene; V was cut back by 5 bases and J by 9 bases. The CDR3 nucleotides are TGTGCCAGCAGCCCCCCGACTAGCGGGACGCAGTATTTT. As protein: CASSPPTSGTQYF. Supplemented by reference TRBV7-3 and TRBJ2-3, the full variable domain reads GAGVSQTPSNKVTEKGKYVELRCDPISGHTALYWYRQSLGQGPEFLIYFQGTGAADDSGLPNDRFFAVRPEGSVSTLKIQRTERGDSAVYLCASSPPTSGTQYFGPGTRLTVL.

V gene TRBV7-9 combines with J gene TRBJ2-3; 7 positions match TRBD1. Germline CDR1 SEHNR, CDR2 FQNEAQ (reference sequence). The V and J ends lost 3 bases and 6 bases, in that order; junction bases with no gene match: 6. CDR3 length: 14 residues. In DNA form, the CDR3 reads TGTGCCAGCAGCTTGACACAGGGGTCCGATACGCAGTATTTT. Its translation is CASSLTQGSDTQYF.

V is TRBV6-5 and J is TRBJ2-1, with 10 bases lining up with TRBD2. CDR1 and CDR2 (germline): MNHEY, SVGAGI. Trimming at V came to 6 bases and at J to 15 bases, leaving 5 bases not matched to a gene. The CDR3 is made up of 11 amino acids. In DNA form, the CDR3 reads TGTGCCAGCAGGCGAGCGGGAGGGCCGTTCTTC. It yields the protein CASRRAGGPFF.

The chain links TRBV29-1 to TRBJ2-7, with 11 bases lining up with TRBD2. This CDR3 region has 13 residues. Per germline, CDR1 SQVTM and CDR2 ANQGSEA. The V and J ends lost 4 bases and 6 bases, in that order; junction bases with no gene match: 5. The chain's CDR3 is CSVVPLAGVEQYF. For the CDR3, the DNA is TGCAGCGTTGTACCACTAGCGGGAGTCGAGCAGTACTTC.

This clone was picked up one time. The V and J genes are TRBV4-1 and TRBJ1-4; D may be TRBD1 (5 bases). Germline V gene data show CDR1 as MGHRA and CDR2 as YSYEKL. The CDR3 loop spans 15 amino acids. The germline V and J ends were trimmed by 4 bases and 5 bases, with 14 bases remaining between them. The CDR3 loop reads CASSRRDGLNEKLFF. CDR3 DNA: TGCGCCAGCAGCCGAAGGGACGGGTTAAATGAAAAACTGTTTTTT.